A single TCR beta chain is shown here with its context. Sample time point: pretreatment peripheral blood. Urothelial carcinoma, locally advanced or metastatic, affected the patients. Samples were collected from each patient before treatment and during treatment. Each patient gave between 1 and 8 of them in total. Generated by immunoSEQ multiplex PCR, the TCRdb table keeps only in-frame clones and is missing some. The table includes tens of thousands of clones, 90% detected once. These data are taken from a study of PD-L1 blockade in urothelial cancer. Study-wide background: About 90% of the roughly 30 patients were men whose urothelial cancer was bladder-origin.

The CDR3 is made up of 16 amino acids. With V trimmed by 0 bases and J by 6 bases, 8 bases remained unmatched. In germline, CDR1 is ENHRY, CDR2 SYGVKD. The sample consisted of PBMCs, taken around atezolizumab (anti-PD-L1) treatment. This chain joins TRBV10-3 and TRBJ1-1; 9 bases match TRBD1. This sequence originates from a man aged 55 to 70 with urothelial cancer. CDR3 nucleotide sequence: TGTGCCATCAGTGAGTCTCTGGGACAGGGATTCTCTGAAGCTTTCTTT. The encoded protein is CAISESLGQGFSEAFF.